This T cell receptor (beta chain) is drawn from a study of shared clonotypes between healthy human individuals. Study results and limitations: There were few donors, and this limited the genetic and exposure-history diversity represented. Depth of sequencing was expected to influence donor clonotype sharing. Only blood underwent sampling, and tissue repertoires likely differ.

Clones were sequenced by immunoSEQ multiplex PCR, and TCRdb holds only the in-frame ones, with some missing. The sample shows 2 million to 3 million clones, approximately 93% of them seen only once. For this clone: Its antigen is as yet unknown.

V shed 5 bases and J shed 10 bases, with 12 bases lying between them. The CDR3 is 12 residues long. Germline values: CDR1 LNHNV, CDR2 YYDKDF (reference sequence). There were only Caucasian adults among the donors, and all lived in Nashville, Tennessee. The specimen was naive CD4+ T cells from PBMCs. As for subset: CD45RA+ positively selected. The chain uses TRBV15 and TRBJ1-5, with D hard to call. The clonotype comes from a young man in good health. Some clones in this sample may be carry-over from other donors' samples. The CDR3 protein is CATSRQDHPQHF. The CDR3 DNA sequence: TGTGCCACCAGCCGACAAGACCACCCCCAGCATTTT.